The 28 T cell receptor beta chains below come from one sample, sequenced in a study of T cells after yellow fever vaccination. From the 5' RACE reads, TCRdb called clonotypes with MiXCR, one entry per CDR3 protein. The table records more than 350,000 distinct CDR3 sequences, roughly 12% of them present only once. This sample comprised PBMCs, obtained on the day of the first yellow fever vaccination. The receptors derive from a man in his late teens or twenties who received the YFV17D yellow fever vaccine.

V and J are TRBV9 and TRBJ1-3; the D is unclear. V shed 3 bases and J shed 4 bases, with 8 bases lying between them. The CDR3 consists of 13 residues. Germline CDR1 reads SGDLS; CDR2 reads YYNGEE. The CDR3 loop reads CASSGKTGNTIYF. The CDR3 coding sequence is TGTGCCAGCAGCGGGAAGACCGGAAACACCATATATTTT.

The gene calls are TRBV20-1 and TRBJ1-1; 7 nucleotides agree with TRBD1. V dropped 4 bases and J dropped 10; count of bases not matched to a gene: 12. The CDR3 is made up of 13 amino acids. Germline V CDR1 and CDR2: DFQATT, SNEGSKA (reference sequence). The CDR3 DNA sequence: TGCAGTGCTACGCCCTACGAGGGGGCGGGAGCTTTCTTT. As protein: CSATPYEGAGAFF.

The rearrangement joins TRBV4-1 to TRBJ1-1; 7 bases fit TRBD1. After removal of 2 bases from V and 2 bases from J, the junction contained 5 bases not matched to a gene. Germline V gene sequence: CDR1 MGHRA, CDR2 YSYEKL. The CDR3 extends over 15 amino acids. CDR3 sequence: CASSQLGGENTEAFF. The CDR3 DNA reads as TGCGCCAGCAGCCAACTAGGGGGCGAAAACACTGAAGCTTTCTTT.

The chain couples TRBV5-6 to TRBJ1-5, with D unclear. Germline CDR1 reads SGHDT; CDR2 reads YYEEEE. The CDR3 consists of 14 residues. The V end lost 5 bases, the J end lost 6 bases, and 15 bases lay between the germline ends. This CDR3 is CASRFSRGSQPQHF. The CDR3 region has the DNA TGTGCCAGCAGATTTTCCCGGGGTAGTCAGCCCCAGCATTTT.

The table lists this clonotype with a few counts. This chain joins TRBV7-6 and TRBJ2-3; D is ambiguous. Trimming removed 3 bases at V and 2 bases at J, with 9 bases between. Germline loops: CDR1 SGHVS, CDR2 FNYEAQ. This CDR3 region has 14 residues. The CDR3 nucleotides are TGTGCCAGCAGCTTGATCGGTTACACAGATACGCAGTATTTT. The encoded protein is CASSLIGYTDTQYF.

Here the CDR3 reads CASSFKQGKNEQYF. CDR3 bases: TGTGCCAGCAGTTTTAAACAGGGAAAAAACGAGCAGTACTTC. The V call is TRBV27, the J call TRBJ2-7; a possible D gene is TRBD1 (6 bases). Germline CDR1 reads MNHEY; CDR2 reads SMNVEV (reference sequence). Deletions cut 3 bases from V and 5 bases from J, with 14 bases between. The CDR3 is 14 residues long.

In this sample, this clonotype turned up a few times. The chain employs TRBV20-1 and TRBJ2-7; 8 bases are a match to TRBD2. V lost 6 bases, J lost 6 bases, and 10 bases stayed unmatched. Germline CDR1 and CDR2: DFQATT and SNEGSKA (reference sequence). This CDR3 is built from 13 residues. This CDR3 is CSAPGGTLGEQYF. The CDR3 DNA reads TGCAGTGCCCCGGGAGGGACACTCGGCGAGCAGTACTTC.

This clonotype appeared a few times. The rearrangement joins TRBV20-1 to TRBJ2-7; a weak D match, TRBD2 (6 bases). Trimming took off 0 bases at V and 5 bases at J, with 14 bases between the two ends. From germline, CDR1 is DFQATT and CDR2 SNEGSKA (reference sequence). The CDR3 is made up of 14 amino acids. The CDR3 here is CSARDVEGRNEQYV. CDR3 DNA: TGCAGTGCTAGAGATGTGGAGGGGAGAAACGAGCAGTACGTC.

A note on this clonotype: At one of its ends the junction is not consistent with the germline gene, which may arise from a read error. This chain connects TRBV3-1 to TRBJ2-1, with 8 bases fitting TRBD1. The CDR3 has 16 amino acids. The germline V gene encodes CDR1 LGHDT and CDR2 YNNKEL (reference sequence). The CDR3: CTSSQEEDRDPNEQFF. CDR3 nucleotide sequence: TGTACCAGCAGCCAAGAGGAGGACAGGGACCCCAATGAGCAGTTCTTC.

The rearrangement uses TRBV7-3 and TRBJ1-3, with TRBD1 matching over 9 bases. CDR1 is SGHTA, CDR2 FQGTGA, per germline. J gave up 4 bases and V 5 bases, and 6 bases lay outside the gene matches. This CDR3 is built from 15 residues. CDR3 sequence (DNA): TGTGCCAGCAGCCTCGACAGGGGGATAGGAAACACCATATATTTT. This encodes CASSLDRGIGNTIYF.

This clonotype has just a few counts. The chain employs TRBV6-1 and TRBJ1-2; D is unresolved. Trimming took 6 bases from V and 2 from J, leaving 7 bases between them. CDR1 and CDR2 (germline): MNHNS, SASEGT. The CDR3 is 12 residues long. The CDR3 here is CASSIDNYGYTF. The CDR3 bases are TGTGCCAGCAGCATCGACAACTATGGCTACACCTTC.

This clonotype has ten or more counts. This chain connects TRBV7-2 to TRBJ2-1, with 8 bases that match TRBD1. The germline gives CDR1 SGHTA, CDR2 FQGNSA. The CDR3 length is 14 residues. J gave up 5 bases and V 5 bases, and 5 bases lay outside the gene matches. In DNA form, the CDR3 reads TGTGCCAGCAGCCTAACAGGGGGTCACAATGAGCAGTTCTTC. This translates into CASSLTGGHNEQFF.

The chain is built from TRBV27 and TRBJ2-6; weak D call: TRBD1 (5 bases). Per the germline V gene, CDR1 is MNHEY and CDR2 is SMNVEV (reference sequence). V gave up 2 bases and J gave up 4 bases, with 9 bases separating them. CDR3 length: 15 residues. The CDR3 loop reads CASSLNAGGANVLTF. CDR3 in DNA: TGTGCCAGCAGTTTAAATGCAGGGGGGGCCAACGTCCTGACTTTC.

The rearrangement links TRBV30 to TRBJ2-7; D ambiguous. Germline assignment: CDR1 GTSNPN and CDR2 SVGIG (reference sequence). The CDR3 runs 14 residues. Trimming left V 7 bases short and J 2 bases short, with 18 bases between. Here the CDR3 reads CALGPPADAYEQYF. CDR3 in DNA: TGTGCCTTAGGGCCTCCGGCGGACGCCTACGAGCAGTACTTC.

This clonotype occurred many times. The CDR3, as DNA: TGTGCCAGCAGCTTAGGAGACTTCACCTCCGGGCAGTTCTTC. Translating gives CASSLGDFTSGQFF. V and J are TRBV11-2 and TRBJ2-1; D is ambiguous. From germline, CDR1 is SGHAT and CDR2 FQNNGV. Trimming cost V 1 base and J 12 bases, with 16 bases left between them. The CDR3 covers 14 residues.

V and J are TRBV5-1 and TRBJ1-3; 7 bases fit TRBD1. V trimming: 6 bases; J trimming: 0 bases; junction bases outside the gene matches: 3. Germline lookup yields CDR1 SGHRS and CDR2 YFSETQ. The length of the CDR3 is 14 residues. The CDR3 loop reads CASTDRVSGNTIYF. In nucleotides, the CDR3 is TGCGCCAGCACCGACAGGGTCTCTGGAAACACCATATATTTT.

The rearrangement links TRBV2 to TRBJ2-5, with D possibly TRBD1 on 6 matching bases. V lost 2 bases, J lost 1 base, and 14 bases lay in between. CDR3 length: 16 residues. The V gene's germline CDR1 is SNHLY and CDR2 FYNNEI. The CDR3 bases are TGTGCCAGCAGTGAAAGTTTAGGACAGAGCCAAGAGACCCAGTACTTC. It yields the protein CASSESLGQSQETQYF.

This clonotype was seen only a few times. The rearrangement joins TRBV12-3 or TRBV12-4 to TRBJ2-1, with TRBD2 matching over 9 bases. The CDR3 loop spans 17 amino acids. With V trimmed by 3 bases and J by 3 bases, 9 bases remained unmatched. The CDR3 DNA reads as TGTGCCAGCAGTTTTCTGTCCCTAGCGGGATACTACAATGAGCAGTTCTTC. Amino acids: CASSFLSLAGYYNEQFF.

A few counts support this clonotype. The gene calls are TRBV6-1 and TRBJ2-2; D might be TRBD2 (6 bases). This CDR3 region has 16 residues. Germline assignment: CDR1 MNHNS and CDR2 SASEGT. V was shortened by 7 bases and J by 1 base, with 16 bases between the two germline ends. CDR3 DNA: TGTGCCAGCACTATGGAGGGGTACCTGAACACCGGGGAGCTGTTTTTT. Amino acid sequence: CASTMEGYLNTGELFF.

This clonotype was counted a few times. V gene TRBV5-6 combines with J gene TRBJ2-7, with D perhaps TRBD1 (5 bases). Germline CDR1 SGHDT, CDR2 YYEEEE. V dropped 1 base and J dropped 1 base, with 12 bases sitting between them. The CDR3 covers 15 residues. The CDR3 DNA sequence: TGTGCCAGCAGCTTGCCAGGGTTTGGGTCCTACGAGCAGTACTTC. Its protein is CASSLPGFGSYEQYF.

The chain links TRBV9 to TRBJ2-5; D unresolved. This CDR3 region has 16 residues. In germline, CDR1 is SGDLS, CDR2 YYNGEE. V was trimmed by 2 bases and J by 2 bases, leaving 16 bases between them. The CDR3 here is CASSVNEAIRQETQYF. CDR3 in DNA: TGTGCCAGCAGCGTGAACGAAGCGATTAGGCAAGAGACCCAGTACTTC.

This clonotype was picked up one time. With a much larger clone just one base away, this may be a read error. CDR3 amino acids: CASSLSGTLSSYEQYV. For the CDR3, the DNA is TGTGCCAGCAGCCTATCCGGGACATTGAGCTCCTACGAGCAGTACGTC. The chain carries TRBV11-2 and TRBJ2-7; D possibly corresponds to TRBD1 (6 bases). The CDR3 loop spans 16 amino acids. V was pared by 5 bases and J by 0 bases, with 17 bases between. Germline V CDR1 and CDR2: SGHAT, FQNNGV.

The chain joins TRBV6-1 to TRBJ2-7; possibly TRBD1 or TRBD2 for D (5 bases each). V was clipped by 8 bases and J by 6 bases, with 11 bases between them. Per the germline V gene, CDR1 is MNHNS and CDR2 is SASEGT. The CDR3 totals 11 residues. The CDR3 reads CASGTVGEQYF. The CDR3 nucleotides read TGTGCCAGCGGGACGGTGGGCGAGCAGTACTTC.

The genes are TRBV29-1 and TRBJ2-1; TRBD1 is a possible D gene (6 bases). V shed 7 bases and J shed 15 bases, with 19 bases lying between them. Germline lookup yields CDR1 SQVTM and CDR2 ANQGSEA. The CDR3 spans 11 residues. The CDR3 region has the DNA TGCAGCGCCCCTTACAGGGTAGCAGGGTTCTTC. This sequence encodes CSAPYRVAGFF.

This rearrangement joins TRBV29-1 to TRBJ2-5; D is ambiguous. Germline V gene lookup returns CDR1 SQVTM and CDR2 ANQGSEA. The CDR3 covers 10 residues. V lost 6 bases, J lost 4 bases, and 6 bases lay in between. CDR3 amino acids: CSVLIETQYF. The CDR3 DNA follows: TGCAGCGTCCTCATAGAGACCCAGTACTTC.

The V gene is TRBV12-3 or TRBV12-4, the J gene TRBJ1-5; D may be TRBD1 (5 bases). The CDR3 has 15 amino acids. The ends were cut back, 1 base at V and 6 bases at J, with 13 bases in the middle. CDR3 bases: TGTGCCAGCAGTTTAGGTGGGGCCTCCGGTCAGCCCCAGCATTTT. This encodes CASSLGGASGQPQHF.

The rearrangement links TRBV11-2 to TRBJ2-7, with D possibly being TRBD1 (6 bases). The CDR3 is 12 amino acids. Germline loops: CDR1 SGHAT, CDR2 FQNNGV. Trimming took off 2 bases at V and 5 bases at J, with 7 bases between the two ends. CDR3 protein: CASSLSGDEQYF. Here the CDR3 DNA reads TGTGCCAGCAGCTTATCAGGGGACGAGCAGTACTTC. Variable domain in full (rest from reference TRBV11-2 and TRBJ2-7): EAGVAQSPRYKIIEKRQSVAFWCNPISGHATLYWYQQILGQGPKLLIQFQNNGVVDDSQLPKDRFSAERLKGVDSTLKIQPAKLEDSAVYLCASSLSGDEQYFGPGTRLTVT.

The chain has TRBV6-4 and TRBJ1-2; D remains unclear. Trimming removed 7 bases from V and 6 bases from J, with 15 bases in between. Germline CDR1 and CDR2: MRHNA and SNTAGT. CDR3 length: 13 amino acids. The CDR3 coding sequence is TGTGCCAGCAAGAAGAGCACCGAGGATGGCTACACCTTC. Amino acids: CASKKSTEDGYTF.